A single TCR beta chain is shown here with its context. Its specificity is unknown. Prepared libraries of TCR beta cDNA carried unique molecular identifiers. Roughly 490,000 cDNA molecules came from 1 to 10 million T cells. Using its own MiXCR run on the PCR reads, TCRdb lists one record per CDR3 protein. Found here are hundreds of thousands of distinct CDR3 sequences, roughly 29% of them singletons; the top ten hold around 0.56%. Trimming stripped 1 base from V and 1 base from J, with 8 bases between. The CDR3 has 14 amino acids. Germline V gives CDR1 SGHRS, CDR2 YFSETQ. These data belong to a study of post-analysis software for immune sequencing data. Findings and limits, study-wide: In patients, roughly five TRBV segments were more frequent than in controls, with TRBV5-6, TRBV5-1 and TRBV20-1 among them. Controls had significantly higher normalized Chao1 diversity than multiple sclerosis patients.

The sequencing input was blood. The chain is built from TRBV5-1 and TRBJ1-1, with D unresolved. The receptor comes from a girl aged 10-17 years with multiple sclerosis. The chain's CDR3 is CASSLNSPNTEAFF. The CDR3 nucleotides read TGCGCCAGCAGCTTGAATTCGCCGAACACTGAAGCTTTCTTT.